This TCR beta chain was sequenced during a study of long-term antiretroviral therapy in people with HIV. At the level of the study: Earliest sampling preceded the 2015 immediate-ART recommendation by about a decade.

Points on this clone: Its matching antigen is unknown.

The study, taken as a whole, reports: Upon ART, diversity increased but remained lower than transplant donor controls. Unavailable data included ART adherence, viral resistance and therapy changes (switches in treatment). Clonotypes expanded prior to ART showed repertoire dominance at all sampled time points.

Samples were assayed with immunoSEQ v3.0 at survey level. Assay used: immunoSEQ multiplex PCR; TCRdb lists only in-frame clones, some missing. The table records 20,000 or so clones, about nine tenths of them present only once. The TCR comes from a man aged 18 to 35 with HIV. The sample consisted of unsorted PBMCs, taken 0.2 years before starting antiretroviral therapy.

CDR3 in DNA: TGCGCCAGCAGCTTGGGACAGGGCCCCTACGAGCAGTACTTC. It codes for CASSLGQGPYEQYF. The chain has TRBV5-1 and TRBJ2-7, with 7 bases matching TRBD1. This CDR3 is 14 amino acids long. The junction had 2 bases not matched to a gene; V was cut back by 0 bases and J by 2 bases. Germline V lookup: CDR1 SGHRS, CDR2 YFSETQ.